The clone carrying this T cell receptor (beta chain) was seen only a few times. Its antigen is unknown. Trimming shortened V by 1 base and J by 2 bases, and 8 bases separated the two germline ends. The length of the CDR3 is 14 residues. CDR1 is SGDLS, CDR2 YYNGEE, per germline. The data belong to a study of beta chain features in type 1 diabetes. Whole-study findings and limits: Insertions at VDJ junctions were less frequent in type 1 diabetes patients. These patients also deleted more nucleotides at the same junctions. Significant though moderate, a shortening of TCRB CDR3s appeared in all four CD4+ subsets of Type 1 diabetes patients.

TCRB transcripts that were expressed got sequenced, as all of the isolated RNA had been reverse transcribed. The repertoire was sequenced with immunoSEQ multiplex PCR; TCRdb's copy has only in-frame clones and lacks some. The sample lists approximately 730,000 clones; roughly 13% were seen once. The chain combines TRBV9 with TRBJ2-3; D ambiguous. Material: naive CD4+ T cells from blood. The clonotype was recovered from a man aged 18 to 29 with type 1 diabetes. CDR3 sequence: CASSVSVLTDTQYF. The CDR3, as DNA: TGTGCCAGCAGCGTATCCGTCCTCACAGATACGCAGTATTTT.